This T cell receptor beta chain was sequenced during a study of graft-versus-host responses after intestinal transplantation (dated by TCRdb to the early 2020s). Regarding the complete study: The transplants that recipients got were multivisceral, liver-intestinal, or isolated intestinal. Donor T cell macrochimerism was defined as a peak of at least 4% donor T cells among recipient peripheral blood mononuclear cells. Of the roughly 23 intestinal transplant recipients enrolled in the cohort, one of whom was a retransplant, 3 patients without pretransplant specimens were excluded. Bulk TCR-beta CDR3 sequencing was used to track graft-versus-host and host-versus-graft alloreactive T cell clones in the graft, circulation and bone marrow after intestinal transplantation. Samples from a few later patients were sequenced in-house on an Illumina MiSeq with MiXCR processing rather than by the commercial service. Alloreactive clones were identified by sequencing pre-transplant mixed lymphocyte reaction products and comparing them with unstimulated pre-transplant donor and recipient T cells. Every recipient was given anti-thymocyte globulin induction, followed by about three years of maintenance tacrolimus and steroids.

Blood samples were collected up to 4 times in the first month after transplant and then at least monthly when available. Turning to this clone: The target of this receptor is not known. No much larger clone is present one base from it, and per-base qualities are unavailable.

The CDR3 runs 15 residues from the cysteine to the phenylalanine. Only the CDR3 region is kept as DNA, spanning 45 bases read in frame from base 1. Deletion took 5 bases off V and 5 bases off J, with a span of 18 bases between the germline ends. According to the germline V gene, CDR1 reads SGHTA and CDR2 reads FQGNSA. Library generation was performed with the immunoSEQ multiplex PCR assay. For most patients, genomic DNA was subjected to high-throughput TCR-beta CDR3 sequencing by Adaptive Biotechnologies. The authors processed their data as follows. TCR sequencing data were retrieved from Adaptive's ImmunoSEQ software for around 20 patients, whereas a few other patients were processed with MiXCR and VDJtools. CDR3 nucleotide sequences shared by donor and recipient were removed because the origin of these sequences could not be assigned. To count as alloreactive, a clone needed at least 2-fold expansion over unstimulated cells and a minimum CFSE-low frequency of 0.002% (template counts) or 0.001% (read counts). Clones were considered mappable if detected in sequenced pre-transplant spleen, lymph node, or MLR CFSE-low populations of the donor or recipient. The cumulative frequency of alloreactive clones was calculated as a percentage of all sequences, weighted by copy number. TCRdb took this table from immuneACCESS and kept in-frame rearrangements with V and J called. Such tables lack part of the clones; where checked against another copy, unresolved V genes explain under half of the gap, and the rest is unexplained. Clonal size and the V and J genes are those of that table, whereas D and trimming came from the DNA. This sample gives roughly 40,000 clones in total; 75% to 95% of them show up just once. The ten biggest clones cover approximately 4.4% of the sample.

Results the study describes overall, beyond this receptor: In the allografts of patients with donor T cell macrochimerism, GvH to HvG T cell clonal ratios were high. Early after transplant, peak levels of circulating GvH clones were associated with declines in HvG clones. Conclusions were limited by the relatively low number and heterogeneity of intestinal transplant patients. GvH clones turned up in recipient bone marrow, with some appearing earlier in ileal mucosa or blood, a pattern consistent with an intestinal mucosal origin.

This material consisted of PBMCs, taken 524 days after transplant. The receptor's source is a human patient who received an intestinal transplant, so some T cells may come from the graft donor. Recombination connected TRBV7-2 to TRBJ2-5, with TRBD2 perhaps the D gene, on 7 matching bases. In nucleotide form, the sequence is TGTGCCAGCAGCACATGGACTAGAGGGGGGGAGACCCAGTACTTC. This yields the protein CASSTWTRGGETQYF. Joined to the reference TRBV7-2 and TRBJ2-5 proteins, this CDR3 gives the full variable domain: GAGVSQSPSNKVTEKGKDVELRCDPISGHTALYWYRQSLGQGLEFLIYFQGNSAPDKSGLPSDRFSAERTGGSVSTLTIQRTQQEDSAVYLCASSTWTRGGETQYFGPGTRLLVL.